This is a list of T cell receptor beta chains from one sample in a study of blood T cell repertoires in COVID-19. Profiling relied on immunoSEQ multiplex PCR, and the TCRdb table lists in-frame clones only, not all of them. The sample contains over 250,000 clones, roughly 87% of which appear only once. The material sequenced was peripheral blood. All receptors come from a woman aged 25 to 39 with acute or convalescent COVID-19. Both conserved end residues are trimmed from each CDR3.

v_gene	j_gene	CDR3aa
TRBV10-3	TRBJ1-1	AIKGLMNTEAF
TRBV6-2/TRBV6-3	TRBJ2-3	ASSYGGVAQY
TRBV21-1	TRBJ1-3	ASRPRGRAGNTIY
TRBV6-5	TRBJ2-2	ASSYSAGTGTGELF
TRBV6-1	TRBJ1-1	ASSEVRRGGTEAF
TRBV29-1	TRBJ1-1	SAAGATGAYTEAF
TRBV29-1	TRBJ1-1	SVLLATTGPEAF
TRBV11-3	TRBJ2-3	ASSILGTGVDTQY
TRBV7-2	TRBJ2-5	ASRGLGGQETQY
TRBV20-1	TRBJ2-1	SASRGNEQF
TRBV19	TRBJ2-1	ASSMSHNEQF
TRBV15	TRBJ2-7	ATSIDRGYEQY
TRBV27	TRBJ2-3	ASRTSGSTDTQY